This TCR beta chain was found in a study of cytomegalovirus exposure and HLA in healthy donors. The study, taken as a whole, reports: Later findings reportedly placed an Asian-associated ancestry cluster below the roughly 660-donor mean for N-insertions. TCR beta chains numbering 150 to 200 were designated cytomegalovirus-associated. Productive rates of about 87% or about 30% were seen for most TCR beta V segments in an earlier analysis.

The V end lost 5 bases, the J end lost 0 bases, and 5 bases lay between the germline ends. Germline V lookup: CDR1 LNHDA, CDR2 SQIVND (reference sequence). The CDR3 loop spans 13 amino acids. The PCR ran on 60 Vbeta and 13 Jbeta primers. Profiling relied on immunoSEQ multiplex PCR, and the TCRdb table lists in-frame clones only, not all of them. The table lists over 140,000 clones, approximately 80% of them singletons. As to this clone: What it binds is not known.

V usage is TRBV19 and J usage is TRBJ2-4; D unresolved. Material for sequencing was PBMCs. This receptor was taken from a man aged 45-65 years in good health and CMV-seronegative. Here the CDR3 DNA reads TGTGCCAGTAGTTCTCTAGCCAAAAACATTCAGTACTTC. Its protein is CASSSLAKNIQYF.